This entry lists 24 T cell receptor beta chains sequenced from one sample in a study of blood T cell repertoires in COVID-19. Clones were sequenced by immunoSEQ multiplex PCR, and TCRdb holds only the in-frame ones, with some missing. The table has about 98,000 clones, around 72% seen once. Sequences were obtained from peripheral blood. Source of these receptors: a man in his 70s with acute or convalescent COVID-19.

This chain uses TRBV5-1 with TRBJ2-3; 14 bases are a match to TRBD2. The CDR3 sequence is 20 residues long. With 3 bases clipped from V and 0 bases from J, the junction kept 12 bases outside the gene matches. Looked up from germline, CDR1 is SGHRS and CDR2 is YFSETQ. The CDR3 DNA follows: TGCGCCAGCAGCTCTGGGACTAGCGGGAGAATCCAGCGAAGCACAGATACGCAGTATTTT. Translated: CASSSGTSGRIQRSTDTQYF.

Only a few counts were recorded for this clone. This sequence joins TRBV28 and TRBJ1-3, with TRBD1 matching 7 bases. V was clipped by 7 bases and J by 4 bases; unmatched bases: 7. Germline V gene data show CDR1 as MDHEN and CDR2 as SYDVKM. CDR3 size: 14 residues. The CDR3 DNA reads TGTGCCAGCACCTCGGGACAGACCGGAAACACCATATATTTT. It yields the protein CASTSGQTGNTIYF.

This clone has at least ten counts. The chain recombines TRBV7-9 with TRBJ1-3, with a possible D match to TRBD1 (5 bases). V dropped 5 bases and J dropped 1 base, with 12 bases sitting between them. CDR1 SEHNR and CDR2 FQNEAQ come from the germline V gene (reference sequence). CDR3 length equals 15 residues. The CDR3 bases are TGTGCCAGCAGCCCTGCGAGACAGTCTGGAAACACCATATATTTT. This encodes CASSPARQSGNTIYF.

V usage is TRBV27 and J usage is TRBJ2-7; maybe TRBD2 (6 bases). In germline, CDR1 is MNHEY, CDR2 SMNVEV (reference sequence). The CDR3 runs 12 residues. Trimming shortened V by 8 bases and J by 4 bases, and 12 bases separated the two germline ends. Here the CDR3 reads CASFTSSYEQYF. The CDR3 DNA is TGTGCCAGCTTCACTAGCAGTTACGAGCAGTACTTC.

V and J are TRBV9 and TRBJ2-7; 9 bases are a match to TRBD2. CDR1 SGDLS and CDR2 YYNGEE come from the germline V gene. Trimming at V came to 3 bases and at J to 5 bases, leaving 6 bases not matched to a gene. This CDR3 has 14 amino acids. CDR3 nucleotide sequence: TGTGCCAGCAGCGCCGGGACTAGCATCGACGAGCAGTACTTC. Translated, it gives CASSAGTSIDEQYF.

This rearrangement joins TRBV19 to TRBJ2-1, with D perhaps TRBD2 (5 bases). Trimming took 7 bases from V and 3 from J, leaving 13 bases between them. This CDR3 is 14 amino acids long. Germline-derived CDR1 and CDR2 are LNHDA and SQIVND (reference sequence). The CDR3 protein is CASIASGNYNEQFF. The CDR3 bases are TGTGCCAGTATTGCCTCCGGGAACTACAATGAGCAGTTCTTC.

This clone was detected only a few times. The CDR3 loop is CASSPRAGEAEAFF. CDR3 DNA sequence: TGTGCCAGCAGCCCCCGGGCAGGGGAAGCTGAAGCTTTCTTT. The V and J genes are TRBV2 and TRBJ1-1; D might be TRBD1 (6 bases). V was shortened by 6 bases and J by 6 bases, with 17 bases between the two germline ends. This CDR3 spans 14 amino acids. Germline lookup yields CDR1 SNHLY and CDR2 FYNNEI.

A single count supports this clone. The chain uses TRBV5-5 and TRBJ1-2; 7 bases fit TRBD1. CDR3 length: 14 residues. The V gene's germline CDR1 is SGHKS and CDR2 YYEKEE (reference sequence). V lost 0 bases to trimming and J lost 1 base; unmatched junction nucleotides: 0. The chain's CDR3 is CASSLGQGNYGYTF. Here the CDR3 DNA reads TGTGCCAGCAGCTTGGGACAGGGTAACTATGGCTACACCTTC.

This sequence joins TRBV28 and TRBJ1-1, with unresolved D. V was pared by 6 bases and J by 4 bases, with 15 bases between. In germline, CDR1 is MDHEN, CDR2 SYDVKM. This CDR3 comprises 14 residues. The DNA of the CDR3 is TGTGCCAGCAGGCCTGCGAGGGTCACCACTGAAGCTTTCTTT. Amino acids: CASRPARVTTEAFF.

This chain joins TRBV28 and TRBJ2-3; D unresolved. Deletions cut 4 bases from V and 0 bases from J, with 11 bases between. Looked up from germline, CDR1 is MDHEN and CDR2 is SYDVKM. The CDR3 is 15 residues long. This CDR3 is CASSSPPTSTDTQYF. The CDR3 DNA follows: TGTGCCAGCAGTTCCCCGCCGACTAGCACAGATACGCAGTATTTT.

J is TRBJ2-1 and V is TRBV28; TRBD2 agrees at 9 bases. The junction had 8 bases not matched to a gene; V was cut back by 7 bases and J by 4 bases. This CDR3 region has 15 residues. Germline CDR1 is MDHEN and CDR2 is SYDVKM. CDR3 loop: CASIGSGRTYNEQFF. CDR3 nucleotide sequence: TGTGCCAGCATAGGTAGCGGGAGAACATACAATGAGCAGTTCTTC.

This clone came up once. CDR3 amino acids: CASSPEGSSYEQYF. The CDR3 DNA follows: TGTGCCAGCAGTCCCGAGGGTAGCTCCTACGAGCAGTACTTC. This rearrangement joins TRBV25-1 to TRBJ2-7; tentatively, D is TRBD2 (5 bases). Trimming pared 5 bases from V and 0 bases from J, leaving 11 bases between. CDR3 size: 14 residues. Germline CDR1 reads MGHDK; CDR2 reads SYGVNS.

The CDR3 coding sequence is TGTGCCAGCAGTTTTGGGGGGGCGTATGGCTACACCTTC. Protein sequence: CASSFGGAYGYTF. The genes are TRBV28 and TRBJ1-2; possible D gene TRBD1, 6 bases. Germline CDR1 and CDR2: MDHEN and SYDVKM. The CDR3 loop spans 13 amino acids. V was cut by 3 bases and J by 5 bases, with 10 bases left in between.

This chain links TRBV19 with TRBJ1-5, with TRBD1 matching 8 bases. V was clipped by 7 bases and J by 7 bases; unmatched bases: 12. This CDR3 contains 15 residues. Germline CDR1 is LNHDA and CDR2 is SQIVND (reference sequence). CDR3 amino acids: CASTEWTGKGQPQHF. CDR3 DNA sequence: TGTGCCAGTACCGAGTGGACAGGGAAGGGACAGCCCCAGCATTTT.

The chain joins TRBV18 to TRBJ1-2; the D is unclear. The germline CDR1 and CDR2 sequences are KGHSH and LQKENI. V dropped 2 bases and J dropped 8 bases, with 18 bases sitting between them. The CDR3 covers 15 residues. The chain's CDR3 is CASSPTGREALGYTF. The CDR3 coding sequence is TGTGCCAGCTCACCAACCGGGCGGGAAGCTCTAGGCTACACCTTC. The variable domain in full, completed from reference TRBV18 and TRBJ1-2, reads NAGVMQNPRHLVRRRGQEARLRCSPMKGHSHVYWYRQLPEEGLKFMVYLQKENIIDESGMPKERFSAEFPKEGPSILRIQQVVRGDSAAYFCASSPTGREALGYTFGSGTRLTVV.

The chain recombines TRBV6-5 with TRBJ2-2; 10 bases agree with TRBD2. V shed 6 bases and J 4 bases; nucleotides not matched to a gene: 5. Germline CDR1 reads MNHEY; CDR2 reads SVGAGI. There are 15 residues in the CDR3. CDR3 residues: CASRYASGSTGELFF. In DNA, the CDR3 is TGTGCCAGCAGATACGCTAGCGGGAGCACCGGGGAGCTGTTTTTT.

The chain recombines TRBV10-3 with TRBJ2-7; 7 nucleotides align to TRBD2. V gave up 7 bases and J gave up 0 bases; unmatched junction bases: 6. Germline CDR1 is ENHRY and CDR2 is SYGVKD. The CDR3 runs to 14 residues. The CDR3 DNA reads TGTGCCATCAAGGCTCTAGCGGACTCCTACGAGCAGTACTTC. Its protein product is CAIKALADSYEQYF.

The chain has TRBV6-2 or TRBV6-3 and TRBJ1-2, with 8 bases fitting TRBD1. Per germline, CDR1 MNHEY and CDR2 SVGEGT. V lost 6 bases and J lost 2; bases outside the gene matches: 5. The CDR3 has 14 residues. The DNA for the CDR3 is TGTGCCAGCAGCTGGACAGGGATGAACTATGGCTACACCTTC. Translating gives CASSWTGMNYGYTF.

The sample holds a few counts of this clone. This chain connects TRBV19 to TRBJ1-6; possibly TRBD1 for D (6 bases). The length of the CDR3 is 18 residues. Germline CDR1 LNHDA, CDR2 SQIVND (reference sequence). V lost 0 bases and J lost 2, with 14 bases in between. CDR3 coding DNA: TGTGCCAGTAGTATAGATGTTCAGGGGTCGACCTATAATTCACCCCTCCACTTT. It yields the protein CASSIDVQGSTYNSPLHF.

This rearrangement joins TRBV7-3 to TRBJ1-1; 7 bases agree with TRBD1. Germline V gene sequence: CDR1 SGHTA, CDR2 FQGTGA. The CDR3 extends over 13 amino acids. The ends lost 3 bases at V and 3 bases at J; junction bases unmatched: 1. CDR3 sequence reads: CASSFGTDTEAFF. For the CDR3, the DNA is TGTGCCAGCAGCTTCGGGACAGACACTGAAGCTTTCTTT.

The CDR3 DNA is TGCGCCAGCAGCTTGGAGCAGGGAGGGGGAGAAAAACTGTTTTTT. Its protein is CASSLEQGGGEKLFF. The J gene is TRBJ1-4, the V gene TRBV5-1, with D possibly being TRBD1 (6 bases). Germline assignment: CDR1 SGHRS and CDR2 YFSETQ. The V and J ends lost 0 bases and 8 bases respectively, with 14 bases between them. The CDR3 length is 15 residues.

The V call is TRBV27, the J call TRBJ2-5; a possible D gene is TRBD2 (6 bases). The V end was cut by 3 bases, the J end by 2 bases, with 13 bases between. This CDR3 has 15 residues. CDR1 and CDR2 from the germline V gene are MNHEY and SMNVEV (reference sequence). The CDR3 DNA is TGTGCCAGCAGTTTGAGGGAGAGCGGGCAAGAGACCCAGTACTTC. It encodes CASSLRESGQETQYF.

This clone has a single count. The genes are TRBV5-6 and TRBJ2-3; 7 bases line up with TRBD2. V lost 0 bases to trimming and J lost 2 bases; unmatched junction nucleotides: 6. The CDR3 sequence is 16 residues long. CDR1 and CDR2 (germline): SGHDT, YYEEEE. CDR3 nucleotides: TGTGCCAGCAGCTTGGTTGGGCGGGGGTACACAGATACGCAGTATTTT. This gives the protein CASSLVGRGYTDTQYF.

V is TRBV28 and J is TRBJ1-5; D gene unclear. The ends were cut back, 3 bases at V and 11 bases at J, with 8 bases in the middle. CDR1 is MDHEN, CDR2 SYDVKM, per germline. The CDR3 length is 11 residues. CDR3 coding DNA: TGTGCCAGCAGTTTCTACGGGTCCCAGCATTTT. Protein product: CASSFYGSQHF. The full variable domain, in which reference TRBV28 and TRBJ1-5 provide the parts outside the CDR3, is DVKVTQSSRYLVKRTGEKVFLECVQDMDHENMFWYRQDPGLGLRLIYFSYDVKMKEKGDIPEGYSVSREKKERFSLILESASTNQTSMYLCASSFYGSQHFGDGTRLSIL.